The 2 T cell receptor beta chains below all came from one sample that was sequenced in a study of shared clonotypes between healthy human individuals. The method was immunoSEQ multiplex PCR; TCRdb's version includes in-frame clones alone and lacks a portion of them. The profile shows roughly 1 million clones, around 76% of them singletons. The sample taken for sequencing was memory CD4+ T cells sorted from blood. Stated subset: CD45RA-negative fraction. The receptors were gathered from a man between 18 and 35 years old in good health.

The sample holds many counts of this clone. The gene calls are TRBV6-6 and TRBJ2-5; possibly TRBD1 for D (7 bases). Germline CDR1 is MNHNY and CDR2 is SVGAGI (reference sequence). Trimming took 6 bases from V and 2 from J, leaving 10 bases between them. The CDR3 extends over 13 amino acids. Here the CDR3 DNA reads TGTGCCAGCAGGCCAGGGGGGCAAGAGACCCAGTACTTC. This translates into CASRPGGQETQYF.

This chain connects TRBV28 to TRBJ2-6, with D hard to call. V gave up 2 bases and J gave up 4 bases, with 18 bases separating them. The CDR3 sequence is 18 residues long. Germline assignment: CDR1 MDHEN and CDR2 SYDVKM. CDR3 in DNA: TGTGCCAGCAGTTTAAGTTTGGGCAGGAGAACCGGGGCCAACGTCCTGACTTTC. The encoded protein is CASSLSLGRRTGANVLTF.